The rows below give T cell receptor beta chains drawn from one sample of a study of T cells in Graves' hyperthyroidism and ophthalmopathy. MiXCR was run by TCRdb on the multiplex PCR reads, yielding one entry per CDR3 protein. Among 350,000 to 400,000 distinct CDR3 sequences listed, 15% were seen once. The sample was blood. The origin of the receptors is a woman aged 25 to 39 with Graves' hyperthyroidism. Both conserved end residues are part of each CDR3. Each record gives: V gene, CDR3 protein.

V gene: TRBV3-1; CDR3 protein: CASSQLGAVDYGYTF
V gene: TRBV30; CDR3 protein: CAWTRDSYEQYF
V gene: TRBV3-1; CDR3 protein: CASSQVAGAYNEQFF
V gene: TRBV2; CDR3 protein: CASSEAPRGGDSPLHF
V gene: TRBV20-1; CDR3 protein: CSARTGGMNTEAFF
V gene: TRBV3-1; CDR3 protein: CASSQPGTSGETQYF
V gene: TRBV7-6; CDR3 protein: CASGGPGAAEAFF
V gene: TRBV20-1; CDR3 protein: CSARVVAGSQYQETQYF
V gene: TRBV2; CDR3 protein: CASSYGEGGFYEQYF
V gene: TRBV5-1; CDR3 protein: CASSGRGTGIDEQYF
V gene: TRBV5-1; CDR3 protein: CASKFDSSYEQYF
V gene: TRBV6-2/TRBV6-3; CDR3 protein: CASSSWTGWDTEAFF
V gene: TRBV7-9; CDR3 protein: CASSLAGGEYQETQYF
V gene: TRBV4-2; CDR3 protein: CASSQDTPGRGGTEAFF
V gene: TRBV18; CDR3 protein: CASSPAYQETQYF
V gene: TRBV12-3/TRBV12-4; CDR3 protein: CASSFWTGSDTQYF
V gene: TRBV3-1; CDR3 protein: CASSQLGRLAGGHNEQFF
V gene: TRBV20-1; CDR3 protein: CSAPGAGNTIYF
V gene: TRBV7-9; CDR3 protein: CASSFRPSIGQGTGELFF
V gene: TRBV5-5; CDR3 protein: CASSLGGGLAEKLFF
V gene: TRBV5-1; CDR3 protein: CAMENEQFF
V gene: TRBV3-1; CDR3 protein: CASSRRQGQAYEQYF
V gene: TRBV7-2; CDR3 protein: CASSLEAGMEIYEQYF
V gene: TRBV28; CDR3 protein: CASSLLGVRELFF
V gene: TRBV2; CDR3 protein: CASKREGDTQYF
V gene: TRBV20-1; CDR3 protein: CSARTWDTTSTYSGANVLTF
V gene: TRBV7-8; CDR3 protein: CASSPSLADSSYNEQFF
V gene: TRBV6-1; CDR3 protein: CASIKENTGELFF
V gene: TRBV7-2; CDR3 protein: CASSLRLAGGILITDTQYF
V gene: TRBV6-1; CDR3 protein: CASRDRAGTEQYF
V gene: TRBV7-2; CDR3 protein: CASSLDPGVDTQYF
V gene: TRBV20-1; CDR3 protein: CSASQWRAAGENIQYF
V gene: TRBV9; CDR3 protein: CASSVGETNYGYTF
V gene: TRBV5-4; CDR3 protein: CASSATSGRQETQYF
V gene: TRBV7-9; CDR3 protein: CASSLVPRDPRDEQFF
V gene: TRBV5-1; CDR3 protein: CASSTKGGQESQYF
V gene: TRBV4-1; CDR3 protein: CASSQEVAGYYEQYF
V gene: TRBV28; CDR3 protein: CASSSMRESSYNEQFF
V gene: TRBV12-3/TRBV12-4; CDR3 protein: CASRDRRNTGELFF
V gene: TRBV18; CDR3 protein: CASSPSQGEETQYF
V gene: TRBV7-8; CDR3 protein: CASSLEDKNNEQFF
V gene: TRBV12-3/TRBV12-4; CDR3 protein: CASSLETGSYEQYF
V gene: TRBV30; CDR3 protein: CAWRAVGSDTQYF
V gene: TRBV5-1; CDR3 protein: CASSLGGVNLVRGEQYF
V gene: TRBV12-3/TRBV12-4; CDR3 protein: CASRKGRSSYNEQFF
V gene: TRBV19; CDR3 protein: CASSPDFGGTEAFF
V gene: TRBV20-1; CDR3 protein: CSARVSSGLGGTDTQYF
V gene: TRBV29-1; CDR3 protein: CSAGQGAEEKLFF
V gene: TRBV6-5; CDR3 protein: CASSYSPSGSNEKLFF
V gene: TRBV19; CDR3 protein: CASSIVEPGLVFHNEQFF
V gene: TRBV9; CDR3 protein: CASSAAVGVDTQYF
V gene: TRBV19; CDR3 protein: CASRPPGQEYNEQFF